This T cell receptor (beta chain) was identified during a study of T cell clones after liver transplantation. Study context: Pre-transplant mixed lymphocyte reactions yielded third-party-reactive TCRbeta sequences as comparators for graft-donor-reactive sequences.

The data were produced by immunoSEQ multiplex PCR, yet TCRdb's version contains in-frame clones alone and is incomplete. The data contain tens of thousands of clones, less than 85% of them seen just once; the ten biggest clones take up less than 3%. The CDR3 length is 14 residues. Trimming removed 2 bases from V and 2 bases from J, with 13 bases in between. Germline loops: CDR1 GTSNPN, CDR2 SVGIG (reference sequence). The chain links TRBV30 to TRBJ2-7; D possibly corresponds to TRBD2 (5 bases). The input for sequencing was CD4+ T cells from blood, taken at the 22-month timepoint. The clonotype originates from a human patient who received a liver transplant. The graft donor may have contributed some T cells. This chain's CDR3 is CAWSPPGRAYEQYF. DNA for the CDR3: TGTGCCTGGAGTCCCCCGGGGAGAGCCTACGAGCAGTACTTC. Variable domain in full (rest from reference TRBV30 and TRBJ2-7): SQTIHQWPATLVQPVGSPLSLECTVEGTSNPNLYWYRQAAGRGLQLLFYSVGIGQISSEVPQNLSASRPQDRQFILSSKKLLLSDSGFYLCAWSPPGRAYEQYFGPGTRLTVT.